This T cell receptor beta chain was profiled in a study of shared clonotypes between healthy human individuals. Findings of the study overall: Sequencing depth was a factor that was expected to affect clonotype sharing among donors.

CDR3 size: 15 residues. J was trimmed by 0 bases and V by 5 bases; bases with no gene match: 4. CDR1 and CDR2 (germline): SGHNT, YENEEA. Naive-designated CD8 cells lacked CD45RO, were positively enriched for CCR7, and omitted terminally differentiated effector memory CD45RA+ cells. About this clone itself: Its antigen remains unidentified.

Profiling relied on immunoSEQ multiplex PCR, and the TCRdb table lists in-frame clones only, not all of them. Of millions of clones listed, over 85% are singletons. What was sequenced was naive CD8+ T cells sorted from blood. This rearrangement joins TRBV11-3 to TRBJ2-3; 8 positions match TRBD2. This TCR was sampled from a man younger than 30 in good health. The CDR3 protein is CASSPQRGSTDTQYF. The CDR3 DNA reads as TGTGCCAGCAGCCCGCAGCGGGGGAGCACAGATACGCAGTATTTT. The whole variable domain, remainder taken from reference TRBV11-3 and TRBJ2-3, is EAGVVQSPRYKIIEKKQPVAFWCNPISGHNTLYWYLQNLGQGPELLIRYENEEAVDDSQLPKDRFSAERLKGVDSTLKIQPAELGDSAVYLCASSPQRGSTDTQYFGPGTRLTVL.